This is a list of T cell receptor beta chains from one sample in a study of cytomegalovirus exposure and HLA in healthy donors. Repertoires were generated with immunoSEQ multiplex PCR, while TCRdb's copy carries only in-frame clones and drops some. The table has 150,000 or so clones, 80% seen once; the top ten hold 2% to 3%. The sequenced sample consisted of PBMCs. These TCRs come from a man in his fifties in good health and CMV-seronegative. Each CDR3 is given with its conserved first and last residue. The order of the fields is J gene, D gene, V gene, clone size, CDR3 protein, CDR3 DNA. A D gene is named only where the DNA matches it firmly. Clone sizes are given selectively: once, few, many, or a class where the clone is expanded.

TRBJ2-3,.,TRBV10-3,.,CAISEGGRVDTQYF,TGTGCCATCAGTGAAGGGGGTCGAGTAGATACGCAGTATTTT
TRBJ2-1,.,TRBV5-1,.,CASSPGTGREQFF,TGCGCCAGCAGCCCGGGGACTGGACGCGAGCAGTTCTTC
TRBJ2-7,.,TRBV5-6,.,CASSLWGREQYF,TGTGCCAGCAGCTTATGGGGGAGGGAGCAGTACTTC
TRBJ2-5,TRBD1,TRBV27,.,CASSYMDRGSRETQYF,TGTGCCAGCAGTTACATGGACAGGGGGTCGAGGGAGACCCAGTACTTC
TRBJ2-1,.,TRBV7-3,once,CASSLTGDWRNEQFF,TGTGCCAGCAGCCTAACAGGGGACTGGCGCAATGAGCAGTTCTTC
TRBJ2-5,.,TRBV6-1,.,CASTESGTRRQTQYF,TGTGCCAGCACCGAATCCGGGACAAGGCGGCAGACCCAGTACTTC
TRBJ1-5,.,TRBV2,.,CASRFTRGQFSNQPQHF,TGTGCCAGCAGATTCACACGGGGACAATTTAGCAATCAGCCCCAGCATTTT
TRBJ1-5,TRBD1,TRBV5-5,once,CASSFTGTGGTSNQPQHF,TGTGCCAGCAGCTTCACCGGGACAGGGGGTACAAGCAATCAGCCCCAGCATTTT
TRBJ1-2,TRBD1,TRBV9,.,CASSTNRGQGYTF,TGTGCCAGCAGCACCAACAGGGGGCAAGGCTACACCTTC
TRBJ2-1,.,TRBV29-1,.,CSVGTGEMRNEQFF,TGCAGCGTTGGTACGGGAGAAATGAGGAATGAGCAGTTCTTC
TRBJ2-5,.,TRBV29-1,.,CSVDPGNGQETQYF,TGCAGCGTTGATCCAGGGAACGGCCAAGAGACCCAGTACTTC
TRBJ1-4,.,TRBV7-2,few,CASSLMAEATNEKLFF,TGTGCCAGCAGCTTAATGGCCGAAGCAACTAATGAAAAACTGTTTTTT
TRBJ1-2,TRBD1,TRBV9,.,CASSPLTGNVYGYTF,TGTGCCAGCAGCCCCCTGACAGGGAATGTTTATGGCTACACCTTC
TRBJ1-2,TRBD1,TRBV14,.,CASSRDRRGYTF,TGTGCCAGCAGCCGGGACAGAAGAGGCTACACCTTC
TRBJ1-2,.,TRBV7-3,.,CASSPDTNPLGYTF,TGTGCCAGCAGCCCGGACACCAATCCCCTTGGCTACACCTTC
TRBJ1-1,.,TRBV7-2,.,CASSRRADTEAFF,TGTGCCAGCAGTCGGAGGGCGGACACTGAAGCTTTCTTT
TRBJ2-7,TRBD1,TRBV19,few,CASSTDRAEQYF,TGTGCCAGTAGTACGGACAGGGCGGAGCAGTACTTC
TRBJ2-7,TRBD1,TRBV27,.,CASSKMTGTTAEQYF,TGTGCCAGCAGTAAGATGACAGGGACAACGGCCGAGCAGTACTTC
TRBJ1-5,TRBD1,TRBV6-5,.,CASRTGVQPQHF,TGTGCCAGCAGGACAGGGGTTCAGCCCCAGCATTTT
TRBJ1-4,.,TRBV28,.,CASRVAGEKLFF,TGTGCCAGCAGGGTAGCTGGTGAAAAACTGTTTTTT
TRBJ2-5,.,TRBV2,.,CASSEDQGGGSETQYF,TGTGCCAGCAGCGAAGATCAGGGGGGAGGCTCAGAGACCCAGTACTTC
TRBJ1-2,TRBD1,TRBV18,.,CASSPTREGQGNYGYTF,TGTGCCAGCTCACCAACCAGGGAAGGACAGGGGAACTATGGCTACACCTTC
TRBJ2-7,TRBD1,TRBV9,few,CASSLGQGVYEQYF,TGTGCCAGCAGTCTAGGACAGGGCGTTTACGAGCAGTACTTC
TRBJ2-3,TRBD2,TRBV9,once,CASSPPSGSIDTQYF,TGTGCCAGCAGCCCCCCAAGCGGGAGTATCGATACGCAGTATTTT
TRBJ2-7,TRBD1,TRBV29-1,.,CSVEGDRANEQYF,TGCAGCGTGGAGGGGGACAGGGCTAACGAGCAGTACTTC
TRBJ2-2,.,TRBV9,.,CASSVRKGAVFTGELFF,TGTGCCAGCAGCGTACGAAAGGGAGCCGTCTTCACCGGGGAGCTGTTTTTT
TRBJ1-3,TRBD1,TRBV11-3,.,CASSRGLGNTIYF,TGTGCCAGCAGTAGGGGGCTCGGAAACACCATATATTTT
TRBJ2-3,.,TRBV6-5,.,CASSYSLVLNTDTQYF,TGTGCCAGCAGTTACTCTCTAGTTCTTAACACAGATACGCAGTATTTT
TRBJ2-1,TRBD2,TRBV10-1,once,CASSSSGRADQFF,TGCGCCAGCAGTAGTAGCGGGAGGGCCGACCAGTTCTTC
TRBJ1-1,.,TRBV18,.,CASSPSRGGVLVNTEAFF,TGTGCCAGCTCACCCTCGCGGGGCGGGGTCCTGGTGAACACTGAAGCTTTCTTT
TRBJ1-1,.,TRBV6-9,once,CASTLTASNTEAFF,TGTGCCAGCACCTTGACAGCCTCGAACACTGAAGCTTTCTTT
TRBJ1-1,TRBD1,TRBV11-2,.,CASSSGQGNTEAFF,TGTGCCAGCAGCTCAGGACAGGGGAACACTGAAGCTTTCTTT
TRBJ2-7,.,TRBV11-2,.,CASSARRAFSYEQYF,TGTGCCAGCAGCGCCAGACGAGCGTTCTCCTACGAGCAGTACTTC
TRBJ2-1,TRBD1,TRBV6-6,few,CASRQGANEQFF,TGTGCGAGTCGACAGGGGGCAAATGAGCAGTTCTTC
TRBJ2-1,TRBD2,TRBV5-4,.,CASSLVREGDEQFF,TGTGCCAGCAGCTTGGTCCGGGAGGGCGATGAGCAGTTCTTC
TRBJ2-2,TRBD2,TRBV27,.,CASSLWGGGGQRGGGGGELFF,TGTGCCAGCAGTTTGTGGGGCGGTGGTGGTCAGCGGGGGGGTGGCGGCGGGGAGCTGTTTTTT
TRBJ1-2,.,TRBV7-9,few,CASSLGTDTNYGYTF,TGTGCCAGCAGCTTGGGGACTGATACTAACTATGGCTACACCTTC
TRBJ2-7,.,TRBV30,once,CAWSTPVGQGHEQYF,TGTGCCTGGAGTACCCCGGTGGGCCAGGGGCACGAGCAGTACTTC
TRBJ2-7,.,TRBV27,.,CASSLSTGSSYEQYF,TGTGCCAGCAGTTTATCGACGGGGAGCTCCTACGAGCAGTACTTC
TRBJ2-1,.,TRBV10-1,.,CASTYRVGSYYNEQFF,TGCGCCAGCACTTACAGGGTGGGGAGTTACTACAATGAGCAGTTCTTC